The rows below give T cell receptor beta chains drawn from one sample of a study of cytotoxic CD8 clonotypes in ibrutinib-treated CLL. The method was immunoSEQ multiplex PCR; TCRdb's version includes in-frame clones alone and lacks a portion of them. The table includes 110,000 to 150,000 clones, 70% to 80% detected once. Sequences were derived from PBMCs, sampled after 24 months of ibrutinib treatment. The receptors stem from a human donor with chronic lymphocytic leukemia. Each CDR3 is given with its conserved first and last residue. The order of the fields is V gene, D gene, J gene, clone size, CDR3 protein, CDR3 DNA. The D gene is left open where the match is weak. Not all rows give a size; the values are once, few, many and, for expanded clones, a class.

TRBV9	-	TRBJ2-7	-	CASSVGGQSSYEQYF	TGTGCCAGCAGCGTAGGGGGTCAGAGCTCCTACGAGCAGTACTTC
TRBV5-1	-	TRBJ1-2	-	CASSLEAGTYGYTF	TGCGCCAGCAGCTTGGAGGCAGGGACCTATGGCTACACCTTC
TRBV5-4	-	TRBJ1-6	-	CASSLAGGQVDSPLHF	TGTGCCAGCAGCTTGGCAGGCGGGCAGGTCGATTCACCCCTCCACTTT
TRBV7-2	-	TRBJ1-6	once	CASSFPLGTDNSPLHF	TGTGCCAGCAGCTTCCCTCTGGGGACCGATAATTCACCCCTCCACTTT
TRBV7-3	TRBD2	TRBJ2-2	-	CASSLNPLAGSTGELFF	TGTGCCAGCAGCTTAAACCCCCTAGCGGGTAGCACCGGGGAGCTGTTTTTT
TRBV13	TRBD1	TRBJ1-1	-	CASSWDRNTEAFF	TGTGCCAGCAGCTGGGACAGGAACACTGAAGCTTTCTTT
TRBV16	-	TRBJ1-2	-	CASSPQLGAGLRDGYTF	TGTGCCAGCAGCCCCCAACTAGGGGCCGGCCTAAGGGATGGCTACACCTTC
TRBV28	-	TRBJ2-1	-	CASTLPGARGYNEQFF	TGTGCCAGCACGCTCCCTGGGGCTAGGGGGTACAATGAGCAGTTCTTC
TRBV7-8	TRBD1	TRBJ1-4	many	CASSSGTGFGKLFF	TGTGCCAGCAGCTCGGGGACAGGGTTTGGAAAACTGTTTTTT
TRBV15	TRBD2	TRBJ2-1	-	CATSRPPGLAAGEQFF	TGTGCCACCAGCAGGCCCCCGGGACTAGCGGCGGGTGAGCAGTTCTTC
TRBV28	TRBD1	TRBJ1-1	-	CASSLTGAGTEAFF	TGTGCCAGCAGTTTAACAGGGGCAGGTACTGAAGCTTTCTTT
TRBV25-1	-	TRBJ1-1	many	CASRSWGQMNTEAFF	TGTGCCAGCAGATCATGGGGGCAGATGAACACTGAAGCTTTCTTT
TRBV5-1	-	TRBJ1-1	once	CASRGAGVNTEAFF	TGCGCCAGCAGGGGAGCAGGGGTGAACACTGAAGCTTTCTTT
TRBV18	-	TRBJ2-5	-	CASSGSVKETQYF	TGTGCCAGCTCAGGGTCGGTCAAAGAGACCCAGTACTTC
TRBV7-6	TRBD1	TRBJ2-1	-	CASSPGTGGPNEQFF	TGTGCCAGCAGCCCCGGGACAGGGGGCCCCAATGAGCAGTTCTTC
TRBV5-6	-	TRBJ1-5	-	CASSHRRYSGNQPQHF	TGTGCCAGCAGCCATCGAAGGTACAGTGGCAATCAGCCCCAGCATTTT
TRBV9	-	TRBJ2-2	-	CASSLGAPGTGELFF	TGTGCCAGCAGCCTGGGGGCCCCTGGCACCGGGGAGCTGTTTTTT
TRBV4-2	-	TRBJ2-7	-	CASSQDPGTFGYEQYF	TGTGCCAGCAGCCAAGATCCCGGGACTTTTGGATACGAGCAGTACTTC
TRBV6-5	-	TRBJ1-3	-	CASSPGPSGNTIYF	TGTGCCAGCAGCCCCGGCCCCTCTGGAAACACCATATATTTT
TRBV11-3	-	TRBJ2-1	-	CASSPGWRGIDEQFF	TGTGCCAGCAGCCCCGGTTGGCGCGGTATCGATGAGCAGTTCTTC
TRBV18	TRBD1	TRBJ2-1	-	CASSPWTGTGGNEQFF	TGTGCCAGCTCCCCTTGGACGGGGACAGGGGGGAATGAGCAGTTCTTC
TRBV18	-	TRBJ1-5	few	CASSPSRSQPQHF	TGTGCCAGCTCACCATCCCGTAGCCAGCCCCAGCATTTT
TRBV27	-	TRBJ2-2	once	CASSLGGTLVWELFF	TGTGCCAGCAGTTTAGGGGGGACACTGGTCTGGGAGCTGTTTTTT
TRBV5-1	TRBD2	TRBJ2-7	-	CASKGGSGTNYEQYF	TGCGCCAGCAAGGGGGGTAGCGGGACCAACTACGAGCAGTACTTC
TRBV6-5	TRBD2	TRBJ2-1	-	CASSYFGGVSYNEQFF	TGTGCCAGCAGTTACTTTGGGGGGGTCTCCTACAATGAGCAGTTCTTC
TRBV27	-	TRBJ2-3	-	CASSLWGAYDTQYF	TGTGCCAGCAGTTTATGGGGGGCCTACGATACGCAGTATTTT
TRBV7-2	-	TRBJ1-1	-	CASSLEQVAFF	TGTGCCAGCAGCTTAGAACAAGTAGCTTTCTTT
TRBV7-9	-	TRBJ1-2	-	CASSLEPYYGYTF	TGTGCCAGCAGCTTAGAGCCGTACTATGGCTACACCTTC
TRBV11-2	-	TRBJ2-7	-	CASSLEGRVGIYEQYF	TGTGCCAGCAGCTTAGAGGGGCGGGTGGGGATCTACGAGCAGTACTTC
TRBV4-3	-	TRBJ1-5	-	CASSQDQGPNQPQHF	TGCGCCAGCAGCCAAGACCAGGGCCCCAATCAGCCCCAGCATTTT
TRBV7-2	-	TRBJ1-1	-	CASSLGGLMNTEAFF	TGTGCCAGCAGCTTAGGCGGCCTCATGAACACTGAAGCTTTCTTT
TRBV27	-	TRBJ1-1	-	CASSLRGWETEAFF	TGTGCCAGCAGTTTACGGGGGTGGGAGACTGAAGCTTTCTTT
TRBV7-3	TRBD2	TRBJ2-2	-	CASSLWGLENTGELFF	TGTGCCAGCAGCTTATGGGGACTAGAAAACACCGGGGAGCTGTTTTTT
TRBV28	TRBD1	TRBJ1-2	-	CASSSTGTAFSIF	TGTGCCAGCAGTTCCACCGGGACAGCCTTTTCCATCTTC
TRBV10-2	-	TRBJ1-2	-	CASSPQGTNGYTF	TGCGCCAGCAGCCCTCAGGGGACGAATGGCTACACCTTC
TRBV28	-	TRBJ2-1	-	CASSRPSSDINEQFF	TGTGCCAGCAGTCGCCCGAGTTCAGACATCAATGAGCAGTTCTTC
TRBV2	TRBD2	TRBJ2-1	-	CASRGLAGASYNEQFF	TGTGCCAGCAGAGGACTAGCGGGGGCCTCCTACAATGAGCAGTTCTTC
TRBV5-1	-	TRBJ1-5	-	CASSLGGLNQPQHF	TGCGCCAGCAGCTTGGGGGGGCTTAATCAGCCCCAGCATTTT